The entry below gives a single T cell receptor beta chain sequence along with its context. Its antigen is unknown. Profiled with immunoSEQ multiplex PCR; TCRdb holds only in-frame clones, not every one. The sample includes 30,000 to 40,000 clones, approximately 89% of them seen just once. CDR1 and CDR2 (germline): SGHAT, FQNNGV. J was trimmed by 4 bases and V by 3 bases; bases with no gene match: 10. The CDR3 extends over 16 amino acids. This record comes from a study of OX40 agonist ivuxolimab in advanced cancers. Study-level information: Anti-PD-1, anti-PD-L1 or anti-CTLA-4 therapy given earlier was allowed, and approximately 40% had some. Among those treated, three patients had partial responses, one with hepatocellular carcinoma and two with cutaneous melanoma. Whole-study results and caveats: The antigens recognized by the expanded peripheral T cells, that is their antigen specificity, were not determined.

The source material was CD4+ or CD8+ T cells sorted from blood, sampled in a trial of the OX40 agonist ivuxolimab. This chain joins TRBV11-2 and TRBJ2-3; 7 bases align to TRBD2. This TCR was sampled from an adult with an advanced solid tumor such as melanoma, head and neck, liver or kidney cancer. CDR3 coding DNA: TGTGCCAGCAGCTTCCACCCGGCGGGAGAAGCAGATACGCAGTATTTT. This encodes CASSFHPAGEADTQYF.